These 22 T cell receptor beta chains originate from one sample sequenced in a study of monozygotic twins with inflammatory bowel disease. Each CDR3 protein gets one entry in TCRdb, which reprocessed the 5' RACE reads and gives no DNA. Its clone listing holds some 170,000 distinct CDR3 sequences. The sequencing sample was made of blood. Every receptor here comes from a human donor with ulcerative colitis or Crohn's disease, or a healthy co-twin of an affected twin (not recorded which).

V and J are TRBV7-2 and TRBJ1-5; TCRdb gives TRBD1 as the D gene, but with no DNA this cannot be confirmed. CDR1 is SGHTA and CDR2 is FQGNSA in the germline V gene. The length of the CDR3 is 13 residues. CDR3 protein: CASSADINQPQHF.

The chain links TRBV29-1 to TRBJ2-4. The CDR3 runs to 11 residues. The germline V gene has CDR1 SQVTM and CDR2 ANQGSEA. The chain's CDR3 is CSVGGWDVQYF.

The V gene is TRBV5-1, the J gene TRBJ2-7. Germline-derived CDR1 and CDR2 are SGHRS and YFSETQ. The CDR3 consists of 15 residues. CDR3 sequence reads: CASSLDGHEGYEQYF.

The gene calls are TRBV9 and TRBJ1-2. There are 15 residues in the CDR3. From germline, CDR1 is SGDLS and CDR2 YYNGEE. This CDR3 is CASSIATSANYGYTF.

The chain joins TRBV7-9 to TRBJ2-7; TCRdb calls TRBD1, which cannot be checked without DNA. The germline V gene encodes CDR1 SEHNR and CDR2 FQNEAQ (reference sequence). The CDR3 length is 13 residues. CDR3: CASSLRDRGEQYF.

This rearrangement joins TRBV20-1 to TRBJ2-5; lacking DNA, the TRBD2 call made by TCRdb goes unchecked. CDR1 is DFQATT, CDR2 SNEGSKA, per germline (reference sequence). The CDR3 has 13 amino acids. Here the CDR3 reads CSAREGGEETQYF.

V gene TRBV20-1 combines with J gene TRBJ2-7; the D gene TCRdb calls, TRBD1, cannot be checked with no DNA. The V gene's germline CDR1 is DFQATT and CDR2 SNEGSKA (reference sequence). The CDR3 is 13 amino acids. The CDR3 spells CSARDPDLDEQYF.

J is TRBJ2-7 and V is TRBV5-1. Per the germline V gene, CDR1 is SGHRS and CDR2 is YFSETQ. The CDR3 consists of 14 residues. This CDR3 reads CASSLTALAYEQYF.

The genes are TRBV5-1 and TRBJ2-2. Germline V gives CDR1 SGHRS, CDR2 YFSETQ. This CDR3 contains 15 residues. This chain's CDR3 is CASSLDRGNTGELFF.

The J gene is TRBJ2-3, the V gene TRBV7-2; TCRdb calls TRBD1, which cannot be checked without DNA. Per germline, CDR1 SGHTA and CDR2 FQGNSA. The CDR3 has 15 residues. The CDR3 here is CASSPVGTLTDTQYF. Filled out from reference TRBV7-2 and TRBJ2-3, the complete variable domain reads GAGVSQSPSNKVTEKGKDVELRCDPISGHTALYWYRQSLGQGLEFLIYFQGNSAPDKSGLPSDRFSAERTGGSVSTLTIQRTQQEDSAVYLCASSPVGTLTDTQYFGPGTRLTVL.

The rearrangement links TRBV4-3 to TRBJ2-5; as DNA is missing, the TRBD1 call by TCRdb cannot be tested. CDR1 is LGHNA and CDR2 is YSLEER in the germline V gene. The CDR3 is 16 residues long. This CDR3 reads CASGQDLGQGKETQYF.

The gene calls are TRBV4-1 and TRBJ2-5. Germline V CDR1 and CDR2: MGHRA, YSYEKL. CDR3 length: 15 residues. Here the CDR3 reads CASSQEVSYPETQYF.

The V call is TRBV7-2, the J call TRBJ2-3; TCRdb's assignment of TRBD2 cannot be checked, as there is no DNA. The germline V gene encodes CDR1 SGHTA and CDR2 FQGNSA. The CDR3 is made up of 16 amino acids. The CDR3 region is CASSPVGGGSTDTQYF.

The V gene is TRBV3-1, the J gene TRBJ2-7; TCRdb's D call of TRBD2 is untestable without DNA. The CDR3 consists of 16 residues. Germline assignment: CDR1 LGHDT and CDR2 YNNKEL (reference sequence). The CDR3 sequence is CASSQDRTGGTYEQYF.

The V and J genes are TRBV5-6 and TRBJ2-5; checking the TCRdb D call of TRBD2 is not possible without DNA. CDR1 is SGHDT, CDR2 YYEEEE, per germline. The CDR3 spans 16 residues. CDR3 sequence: CASSSGGTSVTETQYF.

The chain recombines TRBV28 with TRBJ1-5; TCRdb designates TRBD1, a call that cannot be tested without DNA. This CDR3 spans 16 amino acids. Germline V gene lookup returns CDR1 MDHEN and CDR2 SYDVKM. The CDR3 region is CASSFSGRRGNQPQHF.

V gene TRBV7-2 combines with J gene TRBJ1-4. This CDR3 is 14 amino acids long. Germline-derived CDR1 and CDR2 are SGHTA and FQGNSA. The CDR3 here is CASSLDGASEKLFF.

This chain's CDR3 is CAGSLGLETQYF. The chain has TRBV12-3 or TRBV12-4 and TRBJ2-5. CDR3 length: 12 amino acids.

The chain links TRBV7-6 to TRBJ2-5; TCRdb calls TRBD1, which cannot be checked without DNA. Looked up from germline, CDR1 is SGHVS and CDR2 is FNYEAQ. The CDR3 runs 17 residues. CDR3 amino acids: CASSLYGQGLPQETQYF.

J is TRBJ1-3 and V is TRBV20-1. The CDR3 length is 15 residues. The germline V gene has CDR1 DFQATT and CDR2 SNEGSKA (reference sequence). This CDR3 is CSASIGPNSGNTIYF.

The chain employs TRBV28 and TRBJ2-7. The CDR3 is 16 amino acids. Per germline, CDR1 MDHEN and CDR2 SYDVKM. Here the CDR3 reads CASSSYSSHLSYEQYF.

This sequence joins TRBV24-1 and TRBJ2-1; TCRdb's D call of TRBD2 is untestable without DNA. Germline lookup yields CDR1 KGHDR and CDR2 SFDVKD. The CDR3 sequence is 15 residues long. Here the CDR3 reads CATSESSGTYNEQFF.